The TCR beta chain under discussion was sequenced for a study of CD8 T cells in Susac syndrome. The authors carried out high-throughput sequencing of TCR beta. They applied it to CD8+ and CD4+ T cells obtained from blood. It was negative isolation that provided the CD8+ and CD4+ T cells, whereas TEMRA cells were enriched by FACS. Germline CDR1 is SNHLY and CDR2 is FYNNEI. The V end lost 8 bases, the J end lost 2 bases, and 13 bases lay between the germline ends. CDR3 length equals 14 residues. An input of roughly 0.5 to 1 ug of RNA was subjected to reverse transcription using random hexamers. Amplification of the TCR beta CDR3 was carried out by immunoSEQ multiplex PCR, which spanned a total of 54 Vbeta and 13 Jbeta segments. TCRdb reprocessed the immunoSEQ multiplex PCR reads with MiXCR, giving one entry per CDR3 protein. The sample has 120,000 or so distinct CDR3 sequences, 90% to 95% seen once.

Sequencing was done on a sample of CD4+ T cells from PBMCs. The V call is TRBV2, the J call TRBJ1-5; D is possibly TRBD1 (5 bases). The receptor's source is a human donor in good health. CDR3: CASHRWGGNQPQHF. The CDR3 DNA is TGTGCCAGCCACAGGTGGGGGGGCAATCAGCCCCAGCATTTT.